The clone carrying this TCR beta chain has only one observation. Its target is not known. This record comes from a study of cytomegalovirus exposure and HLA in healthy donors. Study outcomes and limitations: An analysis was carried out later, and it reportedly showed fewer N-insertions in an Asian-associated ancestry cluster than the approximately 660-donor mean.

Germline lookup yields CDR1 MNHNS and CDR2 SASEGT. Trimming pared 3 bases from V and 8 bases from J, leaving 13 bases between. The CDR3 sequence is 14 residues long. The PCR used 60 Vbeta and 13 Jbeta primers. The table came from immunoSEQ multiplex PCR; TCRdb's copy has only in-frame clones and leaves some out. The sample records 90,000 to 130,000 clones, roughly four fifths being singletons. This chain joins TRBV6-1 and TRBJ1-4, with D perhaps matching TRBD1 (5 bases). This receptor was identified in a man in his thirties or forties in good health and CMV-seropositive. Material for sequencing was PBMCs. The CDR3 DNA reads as TGTGCCAGCAGTGAGGCACAGGAACGCGAAAAACTGTTTTTT. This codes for CASSEAQEREKLFF.